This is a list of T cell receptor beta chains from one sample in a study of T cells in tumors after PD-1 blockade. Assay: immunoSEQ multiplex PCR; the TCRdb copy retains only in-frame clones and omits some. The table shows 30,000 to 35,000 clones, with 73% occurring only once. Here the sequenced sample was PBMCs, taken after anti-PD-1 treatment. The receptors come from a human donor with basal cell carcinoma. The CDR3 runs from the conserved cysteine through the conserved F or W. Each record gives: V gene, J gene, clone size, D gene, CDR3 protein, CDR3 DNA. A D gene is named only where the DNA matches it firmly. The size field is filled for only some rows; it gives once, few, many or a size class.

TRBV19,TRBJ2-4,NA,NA,CASSPLGGNIQYF,TGTGCCAGTAGTCCCCTAGGCGGGAACATTCAGTACTTC
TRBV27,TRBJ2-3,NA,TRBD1,CASSFDRVTDTQYF,TGTGCCAGCAGTTTCGACAGGGTCACAGATACGCAGTATTTT
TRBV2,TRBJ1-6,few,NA,CASSEQILSPLHF,TGTGCCAGCAGTGAACAAATCCTCTCACCCCTCCACTTT
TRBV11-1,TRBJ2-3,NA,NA,CASSSTLSTDTQYF,TGTGCCAGCAGCTCGACTCTTAGCACAGATACGCAGTATTTT
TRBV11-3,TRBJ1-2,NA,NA,CASSFRGLYGYTF,TGTGCCAGCAGCTTTCGGGGCTTATATGGCTACACCTTC
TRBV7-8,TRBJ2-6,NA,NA,CASSLYADSGANVLTF,TGTGCCAGCAGCTTATATGCAGACTCTGGGGCCAACGTCCTGACTTTC
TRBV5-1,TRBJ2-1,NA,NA,CASSRGALADGEQFF,TGCGCCAGCAGCCGGGGGGCCCTGGCCGATGGTGAGCAGTTCTTC
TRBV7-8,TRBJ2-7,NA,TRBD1,CASAVRTGSYEQYF,TGTGCCAGCGCGGTGCGGACAGGCTCCTACGAGCAGTACTTC
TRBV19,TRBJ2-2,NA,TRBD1,CASSIGTGWSRNTGELFF,TGTGCCAGTAGTATTGGGACAGGGTGGTCGAGGAACACCGGGGAGCTGTTTTTT
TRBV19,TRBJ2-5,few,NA,CASSIPQETQYF,TGTGCCAGTAGTATACCCCAGGAGACCCAGTACTTC
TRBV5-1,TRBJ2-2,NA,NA,CASSPGTDTGELFF,TGCGCCAGCAGCCCCGGGACGGACACCGGGGAGCTGTTTTTT
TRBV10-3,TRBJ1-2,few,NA,CAISDGGFDGYTF,TGTGCCATCAGTGATGGGGGGTTTGATGGCTACACCTTC
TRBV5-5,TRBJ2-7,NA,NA,CASSTLHDRRNEQYF,TGTGCCAGCAGCACACTTCACGACAGGCGGAACGAGCAGTACTTC
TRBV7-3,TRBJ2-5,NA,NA,CASSASAVETQYF,TGTGCCAGCAGCGCTAGCGCCGTGGAGACCCAGTACTTC
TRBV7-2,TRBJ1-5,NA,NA,CASSPRITGLSNQPQHF,TGTGCCAGCAGCCCCAGGATAACAGGGTTAAGCAATCAGCCCCAGCATTTT
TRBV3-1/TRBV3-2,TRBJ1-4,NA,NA,CASSHKRATNEKLFF,TGTGCCAGCAGCCATAAAAGAGCAACTAATGAAAAACTGTTTTTT
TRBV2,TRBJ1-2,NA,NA,CASSPRDGYTF,TGTGCCAGCAGTCCTAGGGATGGCTACACCTTC
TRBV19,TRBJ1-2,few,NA,CASSIGVEYGYTF,TGTGCCAGTAGTATTGGAGTCGAATATGGCTACACCTTC
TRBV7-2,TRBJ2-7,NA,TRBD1,CASSLTGAYEQYF,TGTGCCAGCAGCTTGACAGGGGCCTACGAGCAGTACTTC
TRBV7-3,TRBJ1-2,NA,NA,CASSRTGDPNYGYTF,TGTGCCAGCAGCAGAACAGGCGACCCTAACTATGGCTACACCTTC
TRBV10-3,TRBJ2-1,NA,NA,CAISVSGDEQFF,TGTGCCATCAGTGTTTCAGGGGATGAGCAGTTCTTC
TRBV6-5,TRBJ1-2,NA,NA,CASSKLNYGYTF,TGTGCCAGCAGTAAGCTTAACTATGGCTACACCTTC
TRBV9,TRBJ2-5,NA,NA,CASSVGSGRTQYF,TGTGCCAGCAGCGTAGGCTCGGGGAGGACCCAGTACTTC
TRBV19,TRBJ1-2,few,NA,CASSSGRIVDYGYTF,TGTGCCAGTAGCTCTGGACGCATAGTCGACTATGGCTACACCTTC
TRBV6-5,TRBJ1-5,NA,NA,CASSYGAADQPQHF,TGTGCCAGCAGTTACGGGGCAGCTGATCAGCCCCAGCATTTT
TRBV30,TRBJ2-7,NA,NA,CAWSGLINFNEQYF,TGTGCCTGGAGTGGACTAATTAACTTCAACGAGCAGTACTTC
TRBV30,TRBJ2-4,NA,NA,CAWNQLRAKNIQYF,TGTGCCTGGAACCAGCTTAGAGCCAAAAACATTCAGTACTTC